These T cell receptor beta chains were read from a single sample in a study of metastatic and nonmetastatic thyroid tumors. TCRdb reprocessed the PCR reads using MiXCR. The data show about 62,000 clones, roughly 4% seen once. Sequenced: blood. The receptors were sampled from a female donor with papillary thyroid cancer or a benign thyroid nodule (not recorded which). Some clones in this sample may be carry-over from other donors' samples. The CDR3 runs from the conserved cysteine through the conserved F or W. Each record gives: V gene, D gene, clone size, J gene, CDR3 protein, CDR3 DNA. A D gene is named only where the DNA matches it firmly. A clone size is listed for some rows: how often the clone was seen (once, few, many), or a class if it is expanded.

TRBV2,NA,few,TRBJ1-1,CASSTGANTEAFF,TGTGCCAGCAGTACCGGGGCCAACACTGAAGCTTTCTTT
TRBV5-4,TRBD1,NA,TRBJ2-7,CASSADRVPYEQYF,TGTGCCAGCAGCGCGGACAGGGTGCCCTACGAGCAGTACTTC
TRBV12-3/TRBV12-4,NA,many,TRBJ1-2,CASTQDQAYGYTF,TGTGCCAGCACCCAGGACCAAGCCTATGGCTACACCTTC
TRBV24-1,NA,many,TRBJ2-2,CATFPPTSIKGPTGELFF,TGTGCCACCTTTCCCCCGACTAGTATAAAGGGTCCCACCGGGGAGCTGTTTTTT
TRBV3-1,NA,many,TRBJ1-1,CASSQEGVTEAFF,TGTGCCAGCAGCCAAGAAGGGGTTACGGAAGCTTTCTTT
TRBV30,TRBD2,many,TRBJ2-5,CAWRPSGRPQETQYF,TGTGCCTGGAGGCCTAGCGGGAGGCCCCAAGAGACCCAGTACTTC
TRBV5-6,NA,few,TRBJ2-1,CASSLGGASYNEQFF,TGTGCCAGCAGCTTGGGGGGAGCGTCCTACAATGAGCAGTTCTTC
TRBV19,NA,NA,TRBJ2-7,CASTRDGQGSYEQYF,TGTGCCAGTACCAGGGACGGCCAAGGGTCCTACGAGCAGTACTTC
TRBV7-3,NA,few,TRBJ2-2,CASSLDGRTGELFF,TGTGCCAGCAGCTTGGACGGGAGAACCGGGGAGCTGTTTTTT
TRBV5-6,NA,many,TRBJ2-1,CASSRGDGSFNEQFF,TGTGCCAGCAGCCGTGGGGATGGTAGCTTCAATGAGCAGTTCTTC
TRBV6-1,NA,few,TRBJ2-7,CASNQDATYEQYF,TGTGCCAGCAATCAGGACGCAACCTACGAGCAGTACTTC
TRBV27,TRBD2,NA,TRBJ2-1,CASSFTDHSGRGNEQFF,TGTGCCAGCAGTTTTACGGACCATAGCGGGAGAGGCAATGAGCAGTTCTTC
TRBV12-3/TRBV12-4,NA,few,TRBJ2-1,CASSFVVGISYNEQFF,TGTGCCAGCAGTTTCGTGGTCGGGATCTCCTACAATGAGCAGTTCTTC
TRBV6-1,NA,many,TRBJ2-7,CASREGGGAREQYF,TGTGCCAGCAGAGAGGGAGGGGGGGCGAGGGAGCAGTACTTC
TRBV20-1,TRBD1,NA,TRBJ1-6,CSAAGTVYNSPLHF,TGCAGTGCTGCAGGGACAGTCTATAATTCACCCCTCCACTTT
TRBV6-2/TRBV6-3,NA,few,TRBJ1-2,CASRKGYGYTF,TGTGCCAGCAGAAAGGGTTATGGCTACACATTC
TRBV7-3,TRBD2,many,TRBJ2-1,CASSPAGGDEQFF,TGTGCCAGCAGCCCAGCGGGAGGGGATGAGCAGTTCTTC
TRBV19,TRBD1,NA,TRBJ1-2,CASSPGGVYGYNF,TGTGCCAGTAGTCCAGGGGGCGTCTATGGCTACAACTTC
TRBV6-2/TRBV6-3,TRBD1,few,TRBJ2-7,CASSYSGTGDYEQYF,TGTGCCAGCAGTTACTCGGGGACAGGGGACTACGAGCAGTACTTC
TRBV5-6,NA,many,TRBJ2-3,CASTLSWGWGTDTQYF,TGTGCCAGCACCCTATCGTGGGGCTGGGGCACAGATACGCAGTATTTT
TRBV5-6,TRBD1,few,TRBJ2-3,CASSWDRGTDTQYF,TGTGCCAGCAGCTGGGACAGGGGTACAGATACGCAGTATTTT
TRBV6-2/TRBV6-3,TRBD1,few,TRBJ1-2,CASIPGWTGDGYTF,TGCGCCAGCATCCCGGGCTGGACAGGCGATGGCTACACCTTC
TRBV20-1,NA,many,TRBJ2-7,CSARDQGRSSYEQYF,TGCAGTGCTAGAGATCAAGGCAGGAGCTCCTACGAGCAGTACTTC
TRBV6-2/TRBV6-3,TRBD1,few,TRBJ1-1,CASSAGDSFEAFF,TGTGCCAGCAGTGCGGGGGACAGCTTTGAAGCTTTCTTT
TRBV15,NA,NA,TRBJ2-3,CATSRVRTQPDTQYF,TGTGCCACCAGCAGAGTCCGGACACAACCAGATACGCAGTATTTT
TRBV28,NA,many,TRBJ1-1,CASRAPTVNTEAFF,TGTGCCAGCAGGGCCCCGACAGTCAACACTGAAGCTTTCTTT
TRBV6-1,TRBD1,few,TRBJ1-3,CASSEVQGARGTIYF,TGTGCCAGCAGTGAAGTCCAGGGGGCGCGGGGCACCATATATTTT
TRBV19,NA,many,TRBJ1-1,CASSIGLHVDTEAFF,TGTGCCAGTAGTATCGGACTTCACGTGGACACTGAAGCTTTCTTT
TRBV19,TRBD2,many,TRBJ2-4,CARGLAGGLAKNIQYF,TGTGCCAGAGGACTAGCGGGAGGTCTAGCCAAAAACATTCAGTACTTC
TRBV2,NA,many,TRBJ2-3,CATHRGLGDTQYF,TGTGCCACCCATAGAGGATTAGGAGATACGCAGTATTTT
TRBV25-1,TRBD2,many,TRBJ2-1,CASSEPAGAVNEQFF,TGTGCCAGCAGTGAGCCAGCGGGAGCGGTAAATGAGCAGTTCTTC
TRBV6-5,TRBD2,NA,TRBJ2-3,CASSHYPGLAGAGDTQYF,TGTGCCAGCAGTCACTACCCGGGACTAGCGGGAGCCGGAGATACGCAGTATTTT
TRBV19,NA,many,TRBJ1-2,CASSGRMVYGYTF,TGTGCCAGTAGTGGACGGATGGTCTATGGCTACACCTTC
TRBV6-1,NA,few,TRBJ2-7,CASKGVKYYEQYF,TGTGCCAGCAAGGGCGTGAAGTACTACGAGCAGTACTTC
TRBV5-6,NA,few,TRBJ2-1,CASSAGQWGSQGKVF,TGTGCCAGCAGCGCCGGACAGTGGGGATCCCAGGGGAAGGTCTTC
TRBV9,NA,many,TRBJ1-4,CASSAGDSTEKLFF,TGTGCCAGCAGCGCAGGAGACTCTACCGAAAAACTGTTTTTT
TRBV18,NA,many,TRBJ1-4,CASSPQPGPNEKLFF,TGTGCCAGCTCACCCCAACCGGGGCCCAATGAAAAACTGTTTTTT
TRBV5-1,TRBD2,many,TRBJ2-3,CASSLLGTRDTQYF,TGCGCCAGCAGCTTGTTAGGGACTAGGGATACGCAGTATTTT
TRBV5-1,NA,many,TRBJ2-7,CASSLAPLSSYEQYF,TGCGCCAGCAGCTTGGCTCCCCTAAGCTCCTACGAGCAGTACTTC
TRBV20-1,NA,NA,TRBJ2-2,CSAPDRRTANTGELFF,TGCAGTGCCCCAGATCGTAGGACAGCGAACACCGGGGAGCTGTTTTTT
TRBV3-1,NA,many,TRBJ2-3,CASRRSGLGTQYF,TGTGCCAGCAGACGAAGCGGACTGGGAACGCAGTATTTT
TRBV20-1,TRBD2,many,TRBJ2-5,CSARRLAGGLQETQYF,TGCAGTGCTAGAAGACTAGCGGGAGGACTACAAGAGACCCAGTACTTC
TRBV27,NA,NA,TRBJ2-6,CASSRPGEGSGANVLTF,TGTGCCAGCAGTCGCCCAGGTGAGGGCTCTGGGGCCAACGTCCTGACTTTC
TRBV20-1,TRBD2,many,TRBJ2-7,CSASTSSGRKYEQYF,TGCAGTGCTTCCACCTCTAGCGGGAGGAAATACGAGCAGTACTTC
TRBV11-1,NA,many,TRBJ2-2,CASSLPGGDGELFF,TGTGCCAGCAGCCTACCAGGGGGGGACGGGGAGCTGTTTTTT
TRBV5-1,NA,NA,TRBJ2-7,CASNQGIGFSYDQYF,TGCGCCAGCAACCAGGGGATCGGGTTCTCCTACGATCAGTACTTC
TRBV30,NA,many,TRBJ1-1,CAWKREMNTEAFF,TGTGCCTGGAAAAGGGAGATGAACACTGAAGCTTTCTTT
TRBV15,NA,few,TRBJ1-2,CVTSSSAGGNYGYTF,TGTGTCACCAGCAGCTCAGCGGGCGGCAACTATGGCTACACCTTC